This TCR beta chain was sequenced in a study of PD-1 blockade in classical Hodgkin lymphoma. With no exception, relapse followed autologous stem cell transplantation in all patients, and brentuximab vedotin exposure varied. The assay was immunoSEQ multiplex PCR, and TCRdb's table has in-frame clones only and misses some. Of tens of thousands of clones listed, roughly 91% are singletons. Study-level results: The causes of the repertoire differences, possibly disease activity or prior therapy, remain undefined. Relapsed/refractory patients reportedly had the lowest baseline TCR diversity, below newly diagnosed patients, who were below healthy donors. CD8+ TCR diversity did not rise significantly by C4D1, unlike CD4+. Patients newly diagnosed and complete responders had comparable baseline diversity.

Worth noting for this clone: Its target is not known.

This TCR came from a human donor with classical Hodgkin lymphoma. The starting material was peripheral blood mononuclear cells (PBMCs), obtained at baseline.

The CDR3, as DNA: TGCGCCAGCAGCCAAGTCACAGGTAGCCGTGTCGCCAAAAACATTCAGTACTTC. It specifies CASSQVTGSRVAKNIQYF. The chain recombines TRBV4-3 with TRBJ2-4, with D tentatively TRBD1 (5 bases). The V gene's germline CDR1 is LGHNA and CDR2 YSLEER. There are 18 residues in the CDR3. V lost 1 base and J 1 base, leaving 17 bases between the germline ends.